These T cell receptor beta chains were read from a single sample in a study of PD-1 blockade in classical Hodgkin lymphoma. Profiling relied on immunoSEQ multiplex PCR, and the TCRdb table lists in-frame clones only, not all of them. This table has more than 15,000 clones, about 80% appearing once. Sequenced: CD4+ T cells from blood. These receptors were obtained from a human donor with classical Hodgkin lymphoma. CDR3s include the opening cysteine and the closing phenylalanine or tryptophan. The order of the fields is J gene, D gene, clone size, V gene, CDR3 DNA, CDR3 protein. The D gene is left open where the match is weak. Size is omitted from some rows. Given values are once, few, many or a class for expanded clones.

j_call: TRBJ2-3
d_call: TRBD1
clone_size: NA
v_call: TRBV4-1
cdr3_nt: TGCGCCAGCAGCCAAGATCTGGGGGCAGGGGGCAGCCCAGATACGCAGTATTTT
cdr3_aa: CASSQDLGAGGSPDTQYF

j_call: TRBJ2-6
d_call: NA
clone_size: once
v_call: TRBV28
cdr3_nt: TGTGCCAGCAGTTTAAGATGGGGCTCTGGGGCCAACGTCCTGACTTTC
cdr3_aa: CASSLRWGSGANVLTF

j_call: TRBJ1-2
d_call: NA
clone_size: NA
v_call: TRBV19
cdr3_nt: TGTGCCAGTAGCCTGGGAAATCAGGGGCACTATGGCTACACCTTC
cdr3_aa: CASSLGNQGHYGYTF

j_call: TRBJ1-1
d_call: NA
clone_size: NA
v_call: TRBV19
cdr3_nt: TGTGCCAGTAGTATAGTGTGGAACACTGAAGCTTTCTTT
cdr3_aa: CASSIVWNTEAFF

j_call: TRBJ2-5
d_call: TRBD2
clone_size: NA
v_call: TRBV7-6
cdr3_nt: TGTGCCAGCAGCTTCGGGGCTAGCGGGAGCGGGGAGACCCAGTACTTC
cdr3_aa: CASSFGASGSGETQYF

j_call: TRBJ2-1
d_call: NA
clone_size: NA
v_call: TRBV7-7
cdr3_nt: TGTGCCAGCAGTTACAACAGGGAGGAGGTTGAGCAGTTCTTC
cdr3_aa: CASSYNREEVEQFF

j_call: TRBJ2-2
d_call: TRBD2
clone_size: NA
v_call: TRBV27
cdr3_nt: TGTGCCAGCAGTTTTGGGCTAGCGGGAGAAGGCGGGGAGCTGTTTTTT
cdr3_aa: CASSFGLAGEGGELFF

j_call: TRBJ2-7
d_call: TRBD2
clone_size: NA
v_call: TRBV28
cdr3_nt: TGTGCCAGCAAACATCGTGGGGCGGGAGGAGGCTACGAGCAGTACTTC
cdr3_aa: CASKHRGAGGGYEQYF

j_call: TRBJ2-7
d_call: NA
clone_size: NA
v_call: TRBV25-1
cdr3_nt: TGTGCCAGCAGTGACACCCGGACAGACCCTTACGAGCAGTACTTC
cdr3_aa: CASSDTRTDPYEQYF

j_call: TRBJ2-7
d_call: NA
clone_size: NA
v_call: TRBV21-1
cdr3_nt: TGTGCCAGCAGCAAAGATTATTGGGACAGAGATTCCTACGAGCAGTACTTC
cdr3_aa: CASSKDYWDRDSYEQYF

j_call: TRBJ2-1
d_call: TRBD2
clone_size: NA
v_call: TRBV19
cdr3_nt: TGTGCCAGTATGGTTTTGGCGGGAGGGAGCAATGAGCAGTTCTTC
cdr3_aa: CASMVLAGGSNEQFF

j_call: TRBJ2-3
d_call: TRBD2
clone_size: NA
v_call: TRBV25-1
cdr3_nt: TGTGCCAGCAACCCAGCGGGAGCCACAGATACGCAGTATTTT
cdr3_aa: CASNPAGATDTQYF

j_call: TRBJ2-1
d_call: NA
clone_size: NA
v_call: TRBV28
cdr3_nt: TGTGCCAGCAGTTCCTCAGGATTAGGGGAGCAGTTCTTC
cdr3_aa: CASSSSGLGEQFF

j_call: TRBJ1-2
d_call: NA
clone_size: NA
v_call: TRBV28
cdr3_nt: TGTGCCAGCAGTTTACTCGACCGAACTTCCTATGGCTACACCTTC
cdr3_aa: CASSLLDRTSYGYTF

j_call: TRBJ2-7
d_call: NA
clone_size: NA
v_call: TRBV5-6
cdr3_nt: TGTGCCAGCAGCTCTGCAGGGAGAACCTACGAGCAGTACTTC
cdr3_aa: CASSSAGRTYEQYF

j_call: TRBJ2-5
d_call: NA
clone_size: NA
v_call: TRBV28
cdr3_nt: TGTGCCAGCTCCCCCTCGGGGGGCCGAGAGACCCAGTACTTC
cdr3_aa: CASSPSGGRETQYF

j_call: TRBJ2-7
d_call: NA
clone_size: NA
v_call: TRBV11-2
cdr3_nt: TGTGCCAGCAGCTTAGCGGGAGCTCCCTACGAGCAGTACTTC
cdr3_aa: CASSLAGAPYEQYF

j_call: TRBJ2-5
d_call: TRBD2
clone_size: NA
v_call: TRBV18
cdr3_nt: TGTGCCAGCTCACCACCAGCGGGAGGCATCGAGACCCAGTACTTC
cdr3_aa: CASSPPAGGIETQYF

j_call: TRBJ1-2
d_call: NA
clone_size: NA
v_call: TRBV15
cdr3_nt: TGTGCCACCAGCAGAGATCGAGGATCTCCCGCAGGCTACACCTTC
cdr3_aa: CATSRDRGSPAGYTF

j_call: TRBJ1-4
d_call: NA
clone_size: NA
v_call: TRBV6-1
cdr3_nt: TGTGCCAGCAGTGAAGCGGTGCAGCCTAAAAAACTGTTTTTT
cdr3_aa: CASSEAVQPKKLFF

j_call: TRBJ2-1
d_call: NA
clone_size: NA
v_call: TRBV11-1
cdr3_nt: TGTGCCAGCAGCTTCCGGCTCGGGGCGGAGCAGTTCTTC
cdr3_aa: CASSFRLGAEQFF

j_call: TRBJ1-6
d_call: NA
clone_size: NA
v_call: TRBV25-1
cdr3_nt: TGTGCCAGCATTGGGCCCGGGAGCTCCTATAATTCACCCCTCCACTTT
cdr3_aa: CASIGPGSSYNSPLHF

j_call: TRBJ1-1
d_call: NA
clone_size: few
v_call: TRBV25-1
cdr3_nt: TGTGCCAGCAGTGTACGCTTGGGGTCGGAAGCTTTCTTT
cdr3_aa: CASSVRLGSEAFF

j_call: TRBJ1-5
d_call: NA
clone_size: NA
v_call: TRBV6-5
cdr3_nt: TGTGCCAGCAGTTCGACAGCTTATCAGCCCCAGCATTTT
cdr3_aa: CASSSTAYQPQHF